Given below is one T cell receptor (beta chain) in context. The repertoire was sequenced with immunoSEQ multiplex PCR; TCRdb's copy has only in-frame clones and lacks some. Of around 150,000 clones in the sample, 81% were seen once. The sample is drawn from a study of blood T cell repertoires in COVID-19. This CDR3 has 10 amino acids. Trimming left V 7 bases short and J 3 bases short, with 6 bases between. Germline CDR1 reads SQVTM; CDR2 reads ANQGSEA. The specimen sequenced was peripheral blood. The genes are TRBV29-1 and TRBJ2-5; TRBD2 is a possible D gene (5 bases). This clonotype was obtained from an older woman with active or convalescent COVID-19. The CDR3 bases are TGCAGCGGGCGGGAAGAGACCCAGTACTTC. It encodes CSGREETQYF.